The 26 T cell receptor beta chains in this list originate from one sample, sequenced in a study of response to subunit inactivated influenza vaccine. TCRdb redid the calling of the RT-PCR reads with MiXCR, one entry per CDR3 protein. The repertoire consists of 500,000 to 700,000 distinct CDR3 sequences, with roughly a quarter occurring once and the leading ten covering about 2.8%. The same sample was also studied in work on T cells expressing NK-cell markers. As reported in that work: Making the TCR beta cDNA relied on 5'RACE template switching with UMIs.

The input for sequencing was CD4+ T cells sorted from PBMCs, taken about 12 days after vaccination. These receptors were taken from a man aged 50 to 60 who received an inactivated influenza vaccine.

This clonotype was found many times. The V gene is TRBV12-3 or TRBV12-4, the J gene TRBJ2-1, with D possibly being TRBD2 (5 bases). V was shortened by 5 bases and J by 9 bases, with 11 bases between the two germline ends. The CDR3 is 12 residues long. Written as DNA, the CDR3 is TGTGCCAGCAGTCCTCCAGAGGGTGAGCAGTTCTTC. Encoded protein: CASSPPEGEQFF.

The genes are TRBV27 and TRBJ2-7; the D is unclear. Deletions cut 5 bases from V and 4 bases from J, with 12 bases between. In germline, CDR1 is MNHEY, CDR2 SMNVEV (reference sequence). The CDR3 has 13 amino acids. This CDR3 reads CASSTDARYEQYF. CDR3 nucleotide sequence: TGTGCCAGCAGTACGGACGCACGATACGAGCAGTACTTC.

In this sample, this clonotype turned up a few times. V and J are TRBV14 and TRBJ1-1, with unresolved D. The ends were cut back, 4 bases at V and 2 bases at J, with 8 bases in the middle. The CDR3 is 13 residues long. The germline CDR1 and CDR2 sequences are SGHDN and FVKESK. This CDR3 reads CASSREINTEAFF. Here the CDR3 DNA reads TGTGCCAGCAGCCGTGAGATTAACACTGAAGCTTTCTTT.

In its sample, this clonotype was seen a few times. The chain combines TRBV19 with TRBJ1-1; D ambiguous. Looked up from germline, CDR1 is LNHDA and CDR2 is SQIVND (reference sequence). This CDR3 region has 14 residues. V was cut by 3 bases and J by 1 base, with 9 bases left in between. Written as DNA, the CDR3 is TGTGCCAGTAGTATCGCGGGGAAGAACACTGAAGCTTTCTTT. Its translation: CASSIAGKNTEAFF.

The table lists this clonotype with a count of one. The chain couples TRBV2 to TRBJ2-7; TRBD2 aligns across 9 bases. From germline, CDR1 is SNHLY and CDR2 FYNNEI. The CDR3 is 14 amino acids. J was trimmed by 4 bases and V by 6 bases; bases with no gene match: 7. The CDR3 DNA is TGTGCCAGCAGATTAGCGGGGGAACTTTACGAGCAGTACTTC. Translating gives CASRLAGELYEQYF.

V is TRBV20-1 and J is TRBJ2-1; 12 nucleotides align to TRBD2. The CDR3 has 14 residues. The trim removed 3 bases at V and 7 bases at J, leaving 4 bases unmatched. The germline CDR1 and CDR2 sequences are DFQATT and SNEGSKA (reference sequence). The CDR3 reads CSASRLAGVNEQFF. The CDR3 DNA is TGCAGTGCTAGCCGACTAGCGGGAGTTAATGAGCAGTTCTTC.

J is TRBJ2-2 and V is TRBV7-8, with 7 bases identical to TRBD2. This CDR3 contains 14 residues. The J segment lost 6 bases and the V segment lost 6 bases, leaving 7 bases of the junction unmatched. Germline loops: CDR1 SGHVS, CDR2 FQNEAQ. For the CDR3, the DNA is TGTGCCAGCAGAAGGACTAGTCAACCCGGGGAGCTGTTTTTT. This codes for CASRRTSQPGELFF.

CDR3 loop: CATHTQGGQETQYF. The CDR3 nucleotides are TGTGCCACCCACACCCAGGGGGGCCAAGAGACCCAGTACTTC. The chain recombines TRBV7-9 with TRBJ2-5, with D tentatively TRBD1 (7 bases). The CDR3 has 14 amino acids. The germline gives CDR1 SEHNR, CDR2 FQNEAQ (reference sequence). V was trimmed by 10 bases and J by 1 base, leaving 16 bases between them.

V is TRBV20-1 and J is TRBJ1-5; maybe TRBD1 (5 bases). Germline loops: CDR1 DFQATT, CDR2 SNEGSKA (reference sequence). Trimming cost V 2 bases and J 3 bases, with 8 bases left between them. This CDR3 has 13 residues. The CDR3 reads CSARPGPNQPQHF. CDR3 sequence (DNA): TGCAGTGCTAGACCGGGACCCAATCAGCCCCAGCATTTT.

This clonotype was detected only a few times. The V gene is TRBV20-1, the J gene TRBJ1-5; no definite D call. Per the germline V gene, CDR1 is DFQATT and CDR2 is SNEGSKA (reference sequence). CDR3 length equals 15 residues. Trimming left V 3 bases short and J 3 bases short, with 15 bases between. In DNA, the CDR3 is TGCAGTGCTAGGGCCGTCTTGGGTTACAATCAGCCCCAGCATTTT. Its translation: CSARAVLGYNQPQHF.

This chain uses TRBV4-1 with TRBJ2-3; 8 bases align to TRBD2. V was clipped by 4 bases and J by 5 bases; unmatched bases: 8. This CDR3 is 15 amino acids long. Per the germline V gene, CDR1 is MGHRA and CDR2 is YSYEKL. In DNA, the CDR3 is TGCGCCAGCAGCCTGAGTGGTAGCGGGAAAGATACGCAGTATTTT. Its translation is CASSLSGSGKDTQYF.

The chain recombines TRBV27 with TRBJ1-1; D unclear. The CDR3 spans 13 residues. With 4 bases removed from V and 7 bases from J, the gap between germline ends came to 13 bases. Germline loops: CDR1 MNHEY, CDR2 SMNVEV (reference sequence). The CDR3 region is CASSSSVTIEAFF. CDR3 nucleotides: TGTGCCAGCAGTTCATCCGTTACTATTGAAGCTTTCTTT.

The DNA of the CDR3 is TGTGCCAGCAAAGTTAGGACCCTTGAGCCGAGCACAGATACGCAGTATTTT. Protein: CASKVRTLEPSTDTQYF. The chain carries TRBV6-2 or TRBV6-3 and TRBJ2-3; D not resolved. The CDR3 is made up of 17 amino acids. V dropped 7 bases and J dropped 0 bases, with 20 bases sitting between them. CDR1 is MNHEY, CDR2 SVGEGT, per germline.

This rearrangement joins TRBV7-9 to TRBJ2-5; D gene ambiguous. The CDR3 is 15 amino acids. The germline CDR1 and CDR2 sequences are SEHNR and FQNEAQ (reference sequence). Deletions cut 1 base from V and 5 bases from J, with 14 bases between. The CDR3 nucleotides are TGTGCCAGCAGCTTAGTAGGGAATTCCGAGGAGACCCAGTACTTC. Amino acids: CASSLVGNSEETQYF.

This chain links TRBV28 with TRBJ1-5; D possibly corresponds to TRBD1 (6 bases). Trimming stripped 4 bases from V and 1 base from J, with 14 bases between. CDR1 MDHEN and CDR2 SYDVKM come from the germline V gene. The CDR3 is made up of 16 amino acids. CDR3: CASSSQTGPSNQPQHF. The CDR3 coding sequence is TGTGCCAGCAGTTCTCAGACAGGTCCCAGCAATCAGCCCCAGCATTTT. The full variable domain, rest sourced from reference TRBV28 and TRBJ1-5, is DVKVTQSSRYLVKRTGEKVFLECVQDMDHENMFWYRQDPGLGLRLIYFSYDVKMKEKGDIPEGYSVSREKKERFSLILESASTNQTSMYLCASSSQTGPSNQPQHFGDGTRLSIL.

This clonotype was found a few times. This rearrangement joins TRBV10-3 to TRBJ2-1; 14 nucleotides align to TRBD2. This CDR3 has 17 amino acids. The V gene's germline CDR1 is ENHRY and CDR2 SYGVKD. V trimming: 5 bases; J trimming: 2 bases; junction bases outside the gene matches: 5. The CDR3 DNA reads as TGTGCCATCAGTCAGGGACTAGCGGGAGTGCCCTACAATGAGCAGTTCTTC. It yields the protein CAISQGLAGVPYNEQFF.

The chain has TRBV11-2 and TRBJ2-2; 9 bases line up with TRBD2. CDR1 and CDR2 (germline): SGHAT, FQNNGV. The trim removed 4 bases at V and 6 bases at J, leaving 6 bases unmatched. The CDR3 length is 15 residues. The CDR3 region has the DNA TGTGCCAGCAGCTCTTTAGCGGGAGCCCCCGGGGAGCTGTTTTTT. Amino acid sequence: CASSSLAGAPGELFF.

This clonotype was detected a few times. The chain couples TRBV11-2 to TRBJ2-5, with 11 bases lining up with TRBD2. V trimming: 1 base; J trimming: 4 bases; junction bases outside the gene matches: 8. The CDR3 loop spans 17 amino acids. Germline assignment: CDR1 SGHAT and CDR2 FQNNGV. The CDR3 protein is CASSLVWLAGGSETQYF. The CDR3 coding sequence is TGTGCCAGCAGCTTAGTCTGGCTAGCGGGGGGTTCAGAGACCCAGTACTTC.

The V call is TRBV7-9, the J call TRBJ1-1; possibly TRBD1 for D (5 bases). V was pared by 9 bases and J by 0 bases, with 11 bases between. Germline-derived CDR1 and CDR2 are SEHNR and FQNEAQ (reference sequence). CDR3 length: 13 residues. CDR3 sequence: CASGTDLNTEAFF. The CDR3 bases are TGTGCCAGTGGGACGGATTTGAACACTGAAGCTTTCTTT.

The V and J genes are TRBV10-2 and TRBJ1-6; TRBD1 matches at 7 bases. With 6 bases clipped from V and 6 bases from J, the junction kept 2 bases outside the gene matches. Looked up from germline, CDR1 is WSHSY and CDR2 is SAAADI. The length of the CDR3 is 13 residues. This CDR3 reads CASSGTVNSPLHF. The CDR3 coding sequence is TGCGCCAGCAGCGGGACAGTTAATTCACCCCTCCACTTT.

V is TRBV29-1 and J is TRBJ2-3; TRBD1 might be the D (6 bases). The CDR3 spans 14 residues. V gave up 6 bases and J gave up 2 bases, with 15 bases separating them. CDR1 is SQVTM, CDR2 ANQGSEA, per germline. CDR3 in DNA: TGCAGCGTGGAACTCGGGACACTCACAGATACGCAGTATTTT. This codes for CSVELGTLTDTQYF.

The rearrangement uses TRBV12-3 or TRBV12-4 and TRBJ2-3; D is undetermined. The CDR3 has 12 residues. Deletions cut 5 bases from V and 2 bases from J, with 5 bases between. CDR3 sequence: CASSAYTDTQYF. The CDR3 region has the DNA TGTGCCAGCAGTGCCTACACAGATACGCAGTATTTT.

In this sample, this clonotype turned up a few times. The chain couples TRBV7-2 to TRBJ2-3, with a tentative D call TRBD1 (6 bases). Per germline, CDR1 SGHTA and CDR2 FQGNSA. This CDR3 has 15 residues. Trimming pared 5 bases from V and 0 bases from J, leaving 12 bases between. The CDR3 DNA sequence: TGTGCCAGCAGCCCCCAGGGGACAAGCACAGATACGCAGTATTTT. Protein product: CASSPQGTSTDTQYF.

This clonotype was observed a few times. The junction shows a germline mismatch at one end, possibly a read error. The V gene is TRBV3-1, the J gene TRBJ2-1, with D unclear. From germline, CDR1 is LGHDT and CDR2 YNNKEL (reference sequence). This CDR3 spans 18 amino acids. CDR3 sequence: CASSQDGTSLLSSNEQFF. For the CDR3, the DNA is TGTGCCAGCAGCCAAGATGGAACCTCCCTTCTATCCTCCAATGAGCAGTTCTTC.

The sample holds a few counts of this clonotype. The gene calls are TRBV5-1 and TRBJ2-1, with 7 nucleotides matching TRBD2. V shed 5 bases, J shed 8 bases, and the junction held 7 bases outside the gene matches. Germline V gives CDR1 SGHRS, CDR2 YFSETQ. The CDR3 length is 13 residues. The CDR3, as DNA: TGCGCCAGCAGTCGCGGGAGAAACTATGAGCAGTTCTTC. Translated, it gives CASSRGRNYEQFF.

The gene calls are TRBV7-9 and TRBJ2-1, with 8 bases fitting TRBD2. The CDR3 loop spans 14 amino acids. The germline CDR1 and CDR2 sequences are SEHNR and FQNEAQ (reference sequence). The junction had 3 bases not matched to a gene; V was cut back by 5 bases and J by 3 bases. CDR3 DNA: TGTGCCAGCAGCCCCGGGACTAGCTACAATGAGCAGTTCTTC. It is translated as CASSPGTSYNEQFF. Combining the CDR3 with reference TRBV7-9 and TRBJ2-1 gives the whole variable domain DTGVSQNPRHKITKRGQNVTFRCDPISEHNRLYWYRQTLGQGPEFLTYFQNEAQLEKSRLLSDRFSAERPKGSFSTLEIQRTEQGDSAMYLCASSPGTSYNEQFFGPGTRLTVL.